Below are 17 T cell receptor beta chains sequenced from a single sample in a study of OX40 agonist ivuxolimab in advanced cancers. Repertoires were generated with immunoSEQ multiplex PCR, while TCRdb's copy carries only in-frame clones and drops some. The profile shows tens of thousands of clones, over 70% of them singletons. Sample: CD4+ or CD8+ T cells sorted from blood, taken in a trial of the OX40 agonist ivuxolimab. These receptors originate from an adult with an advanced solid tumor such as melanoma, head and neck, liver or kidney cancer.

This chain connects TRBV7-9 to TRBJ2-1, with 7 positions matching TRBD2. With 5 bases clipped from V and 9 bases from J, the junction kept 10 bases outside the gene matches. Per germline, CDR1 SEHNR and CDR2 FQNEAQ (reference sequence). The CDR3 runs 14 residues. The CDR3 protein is CASSPPGTIPEQFF. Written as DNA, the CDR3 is TGTGCCAGCAGCCCACCCGGGACTATACCTGAGCAGTTCTTC.

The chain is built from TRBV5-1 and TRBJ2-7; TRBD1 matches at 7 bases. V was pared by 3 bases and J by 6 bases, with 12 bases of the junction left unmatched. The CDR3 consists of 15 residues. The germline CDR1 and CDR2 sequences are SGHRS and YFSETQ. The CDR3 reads CASSSETGIFFEQYF. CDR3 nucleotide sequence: TGCGCCAGCAGCTCGGAGACAGGGATATTTTTCGAGCAGTACTTC.

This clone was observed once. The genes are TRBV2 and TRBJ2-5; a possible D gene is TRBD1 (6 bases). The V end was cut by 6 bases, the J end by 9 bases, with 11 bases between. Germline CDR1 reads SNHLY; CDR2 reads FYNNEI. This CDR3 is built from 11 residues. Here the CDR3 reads CASRGWGPQYF. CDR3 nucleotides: TGTGCCAGCAGAGGTTGGGGGCCCCAGTACTTC.

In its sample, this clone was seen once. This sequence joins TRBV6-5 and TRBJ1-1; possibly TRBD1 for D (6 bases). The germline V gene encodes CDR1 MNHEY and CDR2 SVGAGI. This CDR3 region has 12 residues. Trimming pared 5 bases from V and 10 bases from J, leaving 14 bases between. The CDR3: CASSVSGAGAFF. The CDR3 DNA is TGTGCCAGCAGTGTCTCGGGGGCTGGAGCTTTCTTT.

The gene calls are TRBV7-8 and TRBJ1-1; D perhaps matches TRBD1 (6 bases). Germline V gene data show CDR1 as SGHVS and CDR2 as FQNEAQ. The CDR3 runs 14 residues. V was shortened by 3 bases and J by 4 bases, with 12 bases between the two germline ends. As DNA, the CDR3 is TGTGCCAGCAGCTTTCGGGGGCTCGGCACTGAAGCTTTCTTT. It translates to CASSFRGLGTEAFF. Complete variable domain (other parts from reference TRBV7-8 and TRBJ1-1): GAGVSQSPRYKVAKRGQDVALRCDPISGHVSLFWYQQALGQGPEFLTYFQNEAQLDKSGLPSDRFFAERPEGSVSTLKIQRTQQEDSAVYLCASSFRGLGTEAFFGQGTRLTVV.

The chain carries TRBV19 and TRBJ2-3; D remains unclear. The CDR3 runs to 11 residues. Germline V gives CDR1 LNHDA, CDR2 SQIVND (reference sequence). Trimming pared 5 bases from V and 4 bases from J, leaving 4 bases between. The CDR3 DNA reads TGTGCCAGTAGTTGGGCAGATACGCAGTATTTT. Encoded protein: CASSWADTQYF.

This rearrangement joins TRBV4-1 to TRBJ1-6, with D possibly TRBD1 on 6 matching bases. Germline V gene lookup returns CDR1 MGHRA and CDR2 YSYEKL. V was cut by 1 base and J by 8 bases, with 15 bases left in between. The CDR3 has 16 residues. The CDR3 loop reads CASSQARLGAHSPLHF. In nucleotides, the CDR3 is TGCGCCAGCAGCCAAGCCAGGCTGGGGGCGCATTCACCCCTCCACTTT.

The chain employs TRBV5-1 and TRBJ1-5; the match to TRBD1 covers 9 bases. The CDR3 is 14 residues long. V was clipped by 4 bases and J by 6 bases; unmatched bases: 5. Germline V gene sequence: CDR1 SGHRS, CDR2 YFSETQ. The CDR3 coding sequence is TGCGCCAGCAGCCCGGACAGGGGAGGTCAGCCCCAGCATTTT. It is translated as CASSPDRGGQPQHF.

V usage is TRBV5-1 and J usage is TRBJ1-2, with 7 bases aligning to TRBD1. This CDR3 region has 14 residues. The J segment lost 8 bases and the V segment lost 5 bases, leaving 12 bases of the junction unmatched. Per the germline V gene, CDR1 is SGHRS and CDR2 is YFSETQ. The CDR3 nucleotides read TGCGCCAGCAGAATCTCGGGGACAGTCGGCGGCTACACCTTC. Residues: CASRISGTVGGYTF.

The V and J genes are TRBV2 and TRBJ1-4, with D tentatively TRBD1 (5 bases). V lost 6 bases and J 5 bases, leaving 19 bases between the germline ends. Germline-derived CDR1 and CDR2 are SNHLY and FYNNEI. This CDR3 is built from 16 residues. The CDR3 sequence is CASSPGPGRTNEKLFF. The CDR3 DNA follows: TGTGCCAGCAGCCCCGGTCCGGGACGGACGAATGAAAAACTGTTTTTT.

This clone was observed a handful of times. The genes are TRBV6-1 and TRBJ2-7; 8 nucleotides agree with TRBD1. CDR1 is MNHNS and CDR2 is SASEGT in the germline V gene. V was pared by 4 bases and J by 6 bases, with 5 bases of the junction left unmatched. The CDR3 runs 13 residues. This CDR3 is CASSAQGDGEQYF. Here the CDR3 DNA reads TGTGCCAGCAGTGCACAGGGGGATGGCGAGCAGTACTTC.

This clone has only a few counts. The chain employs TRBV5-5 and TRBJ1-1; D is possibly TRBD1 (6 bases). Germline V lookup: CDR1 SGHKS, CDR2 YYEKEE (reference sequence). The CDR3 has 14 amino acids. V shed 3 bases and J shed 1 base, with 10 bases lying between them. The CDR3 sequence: CASSWWTANTEAFF. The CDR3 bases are TGTGCCAGCAGCTGGTGGACAGCGAACACTGAAGCTTTCTTT.

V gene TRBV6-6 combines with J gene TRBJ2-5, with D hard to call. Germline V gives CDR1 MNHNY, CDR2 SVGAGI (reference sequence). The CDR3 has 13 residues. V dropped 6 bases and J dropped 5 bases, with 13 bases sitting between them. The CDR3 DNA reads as TGTGCCAGCAGGAAAGGGCCGAGGGAGACCCAGTACTTC. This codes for CASRKGPRETQYF.

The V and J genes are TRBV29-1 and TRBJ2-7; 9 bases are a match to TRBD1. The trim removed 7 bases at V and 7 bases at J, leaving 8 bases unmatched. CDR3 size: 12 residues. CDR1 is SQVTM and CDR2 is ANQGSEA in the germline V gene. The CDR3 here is CSGSGQGGEQYF. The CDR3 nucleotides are TGCAGCGGGTCGGGACAGGGTGGTGAGCAGTACTTC.

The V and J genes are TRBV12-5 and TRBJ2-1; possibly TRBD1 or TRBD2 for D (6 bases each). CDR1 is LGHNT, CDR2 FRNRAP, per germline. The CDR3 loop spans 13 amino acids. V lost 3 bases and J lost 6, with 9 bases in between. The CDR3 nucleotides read TGTGCTAGTGGTTTAGGAGGGGGCAATGAGCAGTTCTTC. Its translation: CASGLGGGNEQFF.

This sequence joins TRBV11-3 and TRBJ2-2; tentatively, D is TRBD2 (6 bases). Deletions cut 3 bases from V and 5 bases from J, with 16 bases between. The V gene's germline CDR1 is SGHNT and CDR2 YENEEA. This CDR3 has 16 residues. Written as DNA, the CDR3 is TGTGCCAGCAGCTTGCGGGACCCGGGCGGAACCGGGGAGCTGTTTTTT. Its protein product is CASSLRDPGGTGELFF. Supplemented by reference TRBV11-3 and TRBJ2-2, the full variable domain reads EAGVVQSPRYKIIEKKQPVAFWCNPISGHNTLYWYLQNLGQGPELLIRYENEEAVDDSQLPKDRFSAERLKGVDSTLKIQPAELGDSAVYLCASSLRDPGGTGELFFGEGSRLTVL.

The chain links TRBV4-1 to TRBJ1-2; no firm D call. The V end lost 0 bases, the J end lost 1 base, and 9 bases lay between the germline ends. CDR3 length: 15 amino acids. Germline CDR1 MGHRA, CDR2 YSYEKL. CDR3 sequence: CASSQDSGSNYGYTF. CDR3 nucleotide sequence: TGCGCCAGCAGCCAAGATTCGGGGAGTAACTATGGCTACACCTTC.